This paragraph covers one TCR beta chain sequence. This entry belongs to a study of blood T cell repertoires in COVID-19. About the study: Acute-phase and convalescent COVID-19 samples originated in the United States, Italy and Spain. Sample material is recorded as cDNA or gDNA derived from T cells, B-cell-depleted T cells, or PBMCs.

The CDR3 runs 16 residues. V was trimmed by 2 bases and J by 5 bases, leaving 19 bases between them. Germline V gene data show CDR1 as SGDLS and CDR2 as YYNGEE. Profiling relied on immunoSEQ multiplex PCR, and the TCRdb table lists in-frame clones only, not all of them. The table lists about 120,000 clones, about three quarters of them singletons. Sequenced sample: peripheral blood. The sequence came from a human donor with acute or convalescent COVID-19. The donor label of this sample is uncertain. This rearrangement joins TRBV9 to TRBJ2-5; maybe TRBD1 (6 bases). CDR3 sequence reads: CASSVGQGTLGETQYF. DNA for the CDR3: TGTGCCAGCAGCGTGGGGCAGGGGACCCTCGGTGAGACCCAGTACTTC.